These 29 T cell receptor beta chains share one sample of origin, sequenced in a study of blood T cell repertoires in COVID-19. Sequencing used immunoSEQ multiplex PCR; TCRdb keeps in-frame clones, though not all of them. The sample includes about 220,000 clones, more than 65% seen only once; the top ten take approximately 4%. The sample taken for sequencing was peripheral blood. Every receptor here comes from a woman aged 80 or over with acute or convalescent COVID-19.

Turning to this clone: Compared with germline, one end of the junction differs, possibly owing to a read error. This chain uses TRBV7-2 with TRBJ2-3, with 9 bases lining up with TRBD2. CDR1 is SGHTA, CDR2 FQGNSA, per germline. This CDR3 spans 16 amino acids. The chain's CDR3 is CASSLAGGGGADTQYF. CDR3 DNA: TGTGCCAGCAGCCTGGCCGGGGGCGGGGGGGCAGACACGCAGTATTTT.

V is TRBV27 and J is TRBJ2-3; tentatively, D is TRBD1 (6 bases). The V end was cut by 5 bases, the J end by 3 bases, with 12 bases between. The CDR3 length is 14 residues. Germline V gene lookup returns CDR1 MNHEY and CDR2 SMNVEV (reference sequence). DNA of the CDR3: TGTGCCAGCAGTCCACAGGGTGGGACAGATACGCAGTATTTT. It specifies CASSPQGGTDTQYF.

The chain combines TRBV30 with TRBJ2-4, with 7 bases aligning to TRBD1. With V trimmed by 0 bases and J by 0 bases, 5 bases remained unmatched. Germline CDR1 is GTSNPN and CDR2 is SVGIG (reference sequence). This CDR3 region has 16 residues. The CDR3 protein is CAWSVRGQLAKNIQYF. CDR3 nucleotide sequence: TGTGCCTGGAGTGTAAGGGGACAGCTAGCCAAAAACATTCAGTACTTC.

The chain carries TRBV7-9 and TRBJ2-3; 8 bases are shared with TRBD2. The CDR3 is 13 amino acids. J lost 5 bases, V lost 6 bases, and 4 bases had no gene match. Germline V gene lookup returns CDR1 SEHNR and CDR2 FQNEAQ (reference sequence). Here the CDR3 DNA reads TGTGCCAGCAGTCTTAGCGGGATAGATACGCAGTATTTT. Protein: CASSLSGIDTQYF.

This clone was recorded once. This sequence joins TRBV11-3 and TRBJ1-1; a possible D gene is TRBD1 (6 bases). CDR3 length: 15 residues. V dropped 5 bases and J dropped 3 bases, with 16 bases sitting between them. Germline loops: CDR1 SGHNT, CDR2 YENEEA. CDR3 protein: CASSPGTNPYTEAFF. CDR3 sequence (DNA): TGTGCCAGCAGCCCCGGGACAAACCCATACACTGAAGCTTTCTTT.

V gene TRBV18 combines with J gene TRBJ2-5, with D perhaps matching TRBD1 (6 bases). V shed 3 bases and J shed 2 bases, with 19 bases lying between them. Germline V gives CDR1 KGHSH, CDR2 LQKENI. The CDR3 loop spans 17 amino acids. The CDR3 is CASSPTRPGQTQETQYF. The CDR3 coding sequence is TGTGCCAGCTCACCGACCCGCCCTGGACAGACTCAAGAGACCCAGTACTTC. Full variable domain (rest looked up from reference TRBV18 and TRBJ2-5): NAGVMQNPRHLVRRRGQEARLRCSPMKGHSHVYWYRQLPEEGLKFMVYLQKENIIDESGMPKERFSAEFPKEGPSILRIQQVVRGDSAAYFCASSPTRPGQTQETQYFGPGTRLLVL.

CDR3 protein: CASSPGTSGEADTQYF. The DNA of the CDR3 is TGTGCCAGCAGCCCTGGGACTAGCGGGGAGGCAGATACGCAGTATTTT. The chain uses TRBV7-9 and TRBJ2-3, with 13 positions matching TRBD2. The V gene end was trimmed by 5 bases and the J gene end by 4 bases; junction bases not matched to a gene: 6. Germline CDR1 and CDR2: SEHNR and FQNEAQ (reference sequence). CDR3 length: 16 residues.

The chain employs TRBV5-1 and TRBJ2-1; 11 bases map to TRBD2. Germline V CDR1 and CDR2: SGHRS, YFSETQ. The CDR3 totals 17 residues. V gave up 4 bases and J gave up 4 bases; unmatched junction bases: 10. The CDR3 coding sequence is TGCGCCAGCAGCCAATCTAGCGGGGGGCGTGGATACAATGAGCAGTTCTTC. It specifies CASSQSSGGRGYNEQFF.

The chain has TRBV4-3 and TRBJ2-7; 9 positions match TRBD2. This CDR3 is 17 amino acids long. Trimming removed 0 bases from V and 4 bases from J; junction bases left unmatched: 10. Germline V gene sequence: CDR1 LGHNA, CDR2 YSLEER. The DNA for the CDR3 is TGCGCCAGCAGCCAAGATCTCGGCGGGGGGGCTAGGTACGAGCAGTACTTC. This translates into CASSQDLGGGARYEQYF.

This clone turned up a few times. The chain combines TRBV27 with TRBJ2-7, with 9 bases fitting TRBD1. V shed 6 bases and J 2 bases; nucleotides not matched to a gene: 8. CDR1 is MNHEY and CDR2 is SMNVEV in the germline V gene (reference sequence). This CDR3 has 15 amino acids. The CDR3 spells CASRRGQGKAYEQYF. DNA of the CDR3: TGTGCCAGCAGAAGGGGACAGGGAAAAGCCTACGAGCAGTACTTC.

This clone was picked up one time. The chain couples TRBV7-9 to TRBJ1-4; no reliable D call. V lost 2 bases, J lost 5 bases, and 6 bases lay in between. The germline gives CDR1 SEHNR, CDR2 FQNEAQ (reference sequence). The CDR3 runs 13 residues. CDR3 in DNA: TGTGCCAGCAGCTTAACGGGGAATGAAAAACTGTTTTTT. Protein: CASSLTGNEKLFF.

The V and J genes are TRBV20-1 and TRBJ1-2; 8 bases fit TRBD1. CDR1 and CDR2 from the germline V gene are DFQATT and SNEGSKA (reference sequence). The J segment lost 8 bases and the V segment lost 3 bases, leaving 2 bases of the junction unmatched. The CDR3 covers 11 residues. CDR3 sequence: CSARTGAGYTF. The CDR3 nucleotides are TGCAGTGCTAGGACAGGGGCCGGCTACACCTTC.

CDR3 amino acids: CASSLQGNMNTEAFF. CDR3 sequence (DNA): TGTGCCAGCAGCCTACAGGGAAACATGAACACTGAAGCTTTCTTT. The rearrangement uses TRBV7-8 and TRBJ1-1, with D perhaps matching TRBD1 (6 bases). The CDR3 is made up of 15 amino acids. The V end was cut by 5 bases, the J end by 0 bases, with 13 bases between. Germline V gives CDR1 SGHVS, CDR2 FQNEAQ.

The chain is built from TRBV5-1 and TRBJ2-3; D possibly corresponds to TRBD1 (6 bases). The V and J ends lost 4 bases and 3 bases respectively, with 15 bases between them. CDR1 is SGHRS and CDR2 is YFSETQ in the germline V gene. The CDR3 length is 15 residues. The CDR3 nucleotides are TGCGCCAGCAGCGCTGTACAGGGAGAAACAGATACGCAGTATTTT. Amino acid sequence: CASSAVQGETDTQYF.

In its sample, this clone was seen a few times. The V call is TRBV7-9, the J call TRBJ2-7; either TRBD1 or TRBD2 may supply D (6 bases each). The germline CDR1 and CDR2 sequences are SEHNR and FQNEAQ (reference sequence). This CDR3 spans 13 amino acids. V lost 5 bases and J 4 bases, leaving 12 bases between the germline ends. The CDR3 reads CASSVGGPYEQYF. CDR3 nucleotide sequence: TGTGCCAGCAGCGTAGGGGGGCCGTACGAGCAGTACTTC.

The chain links TRBV6-5 to TRBJ1-5; tentative D call: TRBD1 (5 bases). V was shortened by 5 bases and J by 2 bases, with 13 bases between the two germline ends. CDR3 size: 15 residues. The germline V gene encodes CDR1 MNHEY and CDR2 SVGAGI. As DNA, the CDR3 is TGTGCCAGCAGTCCCAGCGGGGGTGGCAATCAGCCCCAGCATTTT. Translated: CASSPSGGGNQPQHF.

The CDR3 bases are TGTGCCAGCAGTGAATTCCGGAGCTACAAAGAGACCCAGTACTTC. This encodes CASSEFRSYKETQYF. The chain is built from TRBV25-1 and TRBJ2-5; D uncertain. CDR1 and CDR2 (germline): MGHDK, SYGVNS. The CDR3 totals 15 residues. Trimming removed 1 base at V and 3 bases at J, with 12 bases between. Variable domain in full (rest from reference TRBV25-1 and TRBJ2-5): EADIYQTPRYLVIGTGKKITLECSQTMGHDKMYWYQQDPGMELHLIHYSYGVNSTEKGDLSSESTVSRIRTEHFPLTLESARPSHTSQYLCASSEFRSYKETQYFGPGTRLLVL.

The V gene is TRBV2, the J gene TRBJ2-7; a weak D match, TRBD2 (5 bases). Germline V gene lookup returns CDR1 SNHLY and CDR2 FYNNEI. V lost 3 bases and J 6 bases, leaving 18 bases between the germline ends. The CDR3 consists of 15 residues. The CDR3 DNA follows: TGTGCCAGCAGTGACGGGGTGACGTCTGGAGGCGAGCAGTACTTC. Translating it yields CASSDGVTSGGEQYF.

This clone has only a few counts. V usage is TRBV18 and J usage is TRBJ1-6, with D tentatively TRBD1 (6 bases). CDR3 length: 18 amino acids. Per germline, CDR1 KGHSH and CDR2 LQKENI. V was clipped by 1 base and J by 1 base, with 14 bases between them. This chain's CDR3 is CASSPLPPGESYNSPLHF. The CDR3 coding sequence is TGTGCCAGCTCACCACTCCCTCCAGGGGAGTCCTATAATTCACCCCTCCACTTT.

The genes are TRBV7-2 and TRBJ2-2; weak D call: TRBD1 (6 bases). The V end lost 5 bases, the J end lost 0 bases, and 10 bases lay between the germline ends. Germline V CDR1 and CDR2: SGHTA, FQGNSA. CDR3 size: 15 residues. The CDR3 sequence is CASSLGTPNTGELFF. CDR3 sequence (DNA): TGTGCCAGCAGCCTCGGGACACCGAACACCGGGGAGCTGTTTTTT.

Details on this clone: The same CDR3 can be traced to other DNA sequences in this sample. The chain employs TRBV29-1 and TRBJ1-1; tentative D call: TRBD1 (6 bases). The germline CDR1 and CDR2 sequences are SQVTM and ANQGSEA. Trimming shortened V by 3 bases and J by 5 bases, and 13 bases separated the two germline ends. The CDR3 is 13 residues long. CDR3 amino acids: CSVDPKGGTEAFF. CDR3 sequence (DNA): TGCAGCGTTGACCCCAAGGGGGGGACTGAAGCTTTCTTT. The whole variable domain, filled in from reference TRBV29-1 and TRBJ1-1, reads SAVISQKPSRDICQRGTSLTIQCQVDSQVTMMFWYRQQPGQSLTLIATANQGSEATYESGFVIDKFPISRPNLTFSTLTVSNMSPEDSSIYLCSVDPKGGTEAFFGQGTRLTVV.

V is TRBV7-3 and J is TRBJ2-7, with D unclear. Germline V gives CDR1 SGHTA, CDR2 FQGTGA. This CDR3 has 15 residues. The germline V and J ends were trimmed by 2 bases and 2 bases, with 13 bases remaining between them. CDR3 nucleotides: TGTGCCAGCAGCTTAGGGCCGGATGGCGCCTACGAGCAGTACTTC. It translates to CASSLGPDGAYEQYF. Based on the CDR3 plus reference TRBV7-3 and TRBJ2-7, the full variable domain is GAGVSQTPSNKVTEKGKYVELRCDPISGHTALYWYRQSLGQGPEFLIYFQGTGAADDSGLPNDRFFAVRPEGSVSTLKIQRTERGDSAVYLCASSLGPDGAYEQYFGPGTRLTVT.

The chain uses TRBV29-1 and TRBJ2-7; tentatively, D is TRBD1 (5 bases). The CDR3 extends over 13 amino acids. V was cut by 5 bases and J by 3 bases, with 14 bases left in between. In germline, CDR1 is SQVTM, CDR2 ANQGSEA. The CDR3 is CSVRPMGLYEQYF. CDR3 in DNA: TGCAGCGTTCGACCTATGGGGCTCTACGAGCAGTACTTC.

The CDR3 sequence: CASSPTGQGSEAFF. The CDR3 nucleotides read TGTGCCAGCAGCCCAACGGGACAGGGCTCTGAAGCTTTCTTT. The V call is TRBV9, the J call TRBJ1-1; 9 bases map to TRBD1. This CDR3 has 14 residues. Germline V gene data show CDR1 as SGDLS and CDR2 as YYNGEE. Unmatched junction bases numbered 7, after V lost 4 bases and J lost 6 bases.

CDR3 DNA sequence: TGTGCCAGCTCCCCTCTCCGTGATGGCTACACCTTC. Translated: CASSPLRDGYTF. The chain recombines TRBV18 with TRBJ1-2; D is unresolved. The V gene lost 6 bases and the J gene lost 6 bases, with 11 bases spanning the gap. CDR3 length: 12 amino acids. The germline CDR1 and CDR2 sequences are KGHSH and LQKENI.

This chain links TRBV6-5 with TRBJ1-2; 8 bases line up with TRBD1. This CDR3 spans 13 amino acids. The germline V gene encodes CDR1 MNHEY and CDR2 SVGAGI. The V and J ends lost 4 bases and 3 bases, in that order; junction bases with no gene match: 1. The CDR3 region is CASSLQGDYGYTF. In DNA form, the CDR3 reads TGTGCCAGCAGTTTACAGGGGGACTATGGCTACACCTTC.

The J gene is TRBJ1-4, the V gene TRBV5-6, with 10 bases that match TRBD1. The CDR3 totals 12 residues. Trimming at V came to 4 bases and at J to 14 bases, leaving 5 bases not matched to a gene. Germline CDR1 reads SGHDT; CDR2 reads YYEEEE. The chain's CDR3 is CASSRQGARLFF. The CDR3 DNA reads as TGTGCCAGCAGCCGACAGGGGGCAAGGCTGTTTTTT.

The CDR3 region has the DNA TGTGCCAGCAGTGAAGACAGGAATTCTTGGAACACTGAAGCTTTCTTT. This codes for CASSEDRNSWNTEAFF. The chain joins TRBV6-1 to TRBJ1-1; D possibly corresponds to TRBD1 (5 bases). The CDR3 has 16 residues. Germline V CDR1 and CDR2: MNHNS, SASEGT. The V and J ends lost 1 base and 1 base respectively, with 13 bases between them.

The chain joins TRBV6-5 to TRBJ1-2, with a tentative D call TRBD1 (5 bases). Looked up from germline, CDR1 is MNHEY and CDR2 is SVGAGI. V was pared by 6 bases and J by 4 bases, with 15 bases between. The CDR3 loop spans 14 amino acids. CDR3 amino acids: CASRRDFMGYGYTF. CDR3 coding DNA: TGTGCCAGCAGACGGGACTTTATGGGCTATGGCTACACCTTC.